This T cell receptor (beta chain) was retrieved from a study of T cell repertoires in cytomegalovirus infection. Points from the study as a whole: The ex vivo response was dominated by HLA-C-restricted CMV-specific TCR beta clonotypes.

TCRdb analysed the reads with MiXCR anew, one entry per CDR3 protein. The data contain about 89,000 distinct CDR3 sequences, 25% to 30% of them singletons. The CDR3 is made up of 13 amino acids. Germline V gene sequence: CDR1 SGHVS, CDR2 FNYEAQ. With 2 bases removed from V and 4 bases from J, the gap between germline ends came to 8 bases. This clonotype was seen a few times. Its target is unknown. This sample comprised CD8+ T cells from cultured PBMCs, obtained from culture after CMV antigen stimulation. The receptor's source is a human donor in good health (CMV status not recorded). Some clones in this sample may be carry-over from other donors' samples. This chain joins TRBV7-6 and TRBJ1-1; weak D call: TRBD1 (6 bases). The CDR3 DNA reads TGTGCCAGCAGCTTAACAGGGAGCACTGAAGCTTTCTTT. Residues: CASSLTGSTEAFF. Supplemented by reference TRBV7-6 and TRBJ1-1, the full variable domain reads GAGVSQSPRYKVTKRGQDVALRCDPISGHVSLYWYRQALGQGPEFLTYFNYEAQQDKSGLPNDRFSAERPEGSISTLTIQRTEQRDSAMYRCASSLTGSTEAFFGQGTRLTVV.